This TCR beta chain was retrieved from a study of identifying expanded T cells in peripheral blood. The CDR3 extends over 11 amino acids. Germline V gives CDR1 SGHVS, CDR2 FQNEAQ. During the collection period, no donor immune events like infections were recorded. Study outcomes and limitations: Across healthy donors, higher total template counts meant significantly greater approximately two-week count variance.

TCRdb's table, derived via immunoSEQ multiplex PCR, lists solely in-frame clones and lacks some. The table records some 65,000 clones, over 75% of them present only once. This clone has just one count. The antigen is undetermined. One end of the junction does not line up with germline, which may come from a read error. The chain couples TRBV7-8 to TRBJ1-2; the match to TRBD1 covers 7 bases. Sequenced sample: blood. This TCR was sampled from a person aged 18-70 years in good health. The CDR3 nucleotides read TGTGCCAGCAGCTTAGATGGGACAGAGGCCTTC. This sequence encodes CASSLDGTEAF.